The 24 T cell receptor beta chains below come from one sample, sequenced in a study of early T cells in non-severe SARS-CoV-2 infection. Each CDR3 protein gets one entry after TCRdb re-called the 5' RACE reads with MiXCR. The sample includes tens of thousands of distinct CDR3 sequences, about 10% of them seen just once. The sample here was whole blood, taken at baseline. The receptor set was obtained from an adult who was a healthcare worker with PCR-confirmed SARS-CoV-2 infection or an uninfected control (not recorded which).

The gene calls are TRBV2 and TRBJ2-1; the D is unclear. Trimming shortened V by 5 bases and J by 8 bases, and 13 bases separated the two germline ends. The CDR3 has 13 residues. Germline lookup yields CDR1 SNHLY and CDR2 FYNNEI. Here the CDR3 DNA reads TGTGCCAGCAGTTATAGAGTTCTCGATGAGCAGTTCTTC. Its protein is CASSYRVLDEQFF.

The rearrangement uses TRBV27 and TRBJ2-1; 8 positions agree with TRBD2. Germline assignment: CDR1 MNHEY and CDR2 SMNVEV (reference sequence). The CDR3 totals 16 residues. V shed 0 bases, J shed 5 bases, and the junction held 6 bases outside the gene matches. The CDR3 DNA is TGTGCCAGCAGTTTATCTCCGGGAGGGTGGGACAATGAGCAGTTCTTC. This translates into CASSLSPGGWDNEQFF.

V and J are TRBV5-4 and TRBJ1-2; maybe TRBD1 (5 bases). CDR1 is SGHNT, CDR2 YYREEE, per germline (reference sequence). CDR3 length: 13 residues. V was shortened by 4 bases and J by 4 bases, with 11 bases between the two germline ends. The CDR3 nucleotides are TGTGCCAGCAGCCTTAATGGGGGCTATGGCTACACCTTC. Its protein product is CASSLNGGYGYTF.

There are many counts of this clonotype. The DNA for the CDR3 is TGTGCCAGCAGCTCGGAGTCATGGACAGAAGCTTTCTTT. It yields the protein CASSSESWTEAFF. V is TRBV11-1 and J is TRBJ1-1; D might be TRBD1 (5 bases). Looked up from germline, CDR1 is SGHAT and CDR2 is FQDESV (reference sequence). Trimming removed 4 bases at V and 8 bases at J, with 14 bases between. The CDR3 length is 13 residues.

At least ten counts were recorded for this clonotype. The rearrangement uses TRBV12-3 or TRBV12-4 and TRBJ1-6, with 7 bases that match TRBD1. With V trimmed by 5 bases and J by 8 bases, 6 bases remained unmatched. There are 14 residues in the CDR3. CDR3: CASSIQGVDSPLHF. The CDR3 nucleotides are TGTGCCAGCAGTATTCAGGGGGTGGATTCACCCCTCCACTTT.

The chain carries TRBV25-1 and TRBJ2-3, with a weak D call TRBD2 (7 bases). Germline-derived CDR1 and CDR2 are MGHDK and SYGVNS. The CDR3 sequence is 15 residues long. V shed 1 base and J shed 2 bases, with 10 bases lying between them. The CDR3 DNA is TGTGCCAGCAGTGAATTGGGGGGGCCCACAGATACGCAGTATTTT. It encodes CASSELGGPTDTQYF.

This clonotype was seen many times. The chain combines TRBV5-5 with TRBJ2-5, with 12 bases aligning to TRBD1. Germline CDR1 and CDR2: SGHKS and YYEKEE (reference sequence). The ends lost 4 bases at V and 7 bases at J; junction bases unmatched: 8. The CDR3 extends over 15 amino acids. CDR3: CASSLGTGGPRTQYF. For the CDR3, the DNA is TGTGCCAGCAGCCTCGGGACAGGGGGCCCCAGGACCCAGTACTTC.

The gene calls are TRBV11-2 and TRBJ2-7; 8 bases line up with TRBD2. The CDR3 has 15 residues. V lost 4 bases to trimming and J lost 6 bases; unmatched junction nucleotides: 11. From germline, CDR1 is SGHAT and CDR2 FQNNGV. The CDR3, as DNA: TGTGCCAGCAGCTCCGCCGCAGCGGGAGTCGGCGAGCAGTACTTC. Translation: CASSSAAAGVGEQYF.

This clonotype appeared a few times. The chain carries TRBV12-3 or TRBV12-4 and TRBJ2-7, with D uncertain. Between the trimmed V and J ends, which lost 5 bases and 7 bases, there was a span of 9 bases. The CDR3 sequence is 11 residues long. The CDR3 reads CASSTPPEQYF. CDR3 in DNA: TGTGCCAGCAGTACTCCCCCAGAGCAGTACTTC.

In its sample, this clonotype was seen many times. This chain uses TRBV9 with TRBJ1-6; the D gene is possibly TRBD1 (5 bases). Trimming removed 3 bases from V and 7 bases from J, with 11 bases in between. The CDR3 has 14 residues. Per the germline V gene, CDR1 is SGDLS and CDR2 is YYNGEE. CDR3 loop: CASSGGELNSPLHF. The CDR3 DNA is TGTGCCAGCAGCGGAGGGGAACTAAATTCACCCCTCCACTTT.

This chain links TRBV9 with TRBJ1-3, with a possible D match to TRBD1 (6 bases). Trimming cost V 3 bases and J 0 bases, with 7 bases left between them. The CDR3 covers 14 residues. CDR1 and CDR2 (germline): SGDLS, YYNGEE. DNA of the CDR3: TGTGCCAGCAGCGAGGGGGGCTCTGGAAACACCATATATTTT. This codes for CASSEGGSGNTIYF. Full variable domain (outside the CDR3, taken from reference TRBV9 and TRBJ1-3): DSGVTQTPKHLITATGQRVTLRCSPRSGDLSVYWYQQSLDQGLQFLIQYYNGEERAKGNILERFSAQQFPDLHSELNLSSLELGDSALYFCASSEGGSGNTIYFGEGSWLTVV.

This clonotype came up many times. V gene TRBV12-3 or TRBV12-4 combines with J gene TRBJ2-5, with D maybe TRBD2 (6 bases). This CDR3 region has 16 residues. V dropped 6 bases and J dropped 2 bases, with 19 bases sitting between them. This CDR3 reads CASSLLFPGLQETQYF. CDR3 nucleotides: TGTGCCAGCAGCCTTTTGTTTCCGGGACTTCAAGAGACCCAGTACTTC.

This clonotype has ten or more counts. This rearrangement joins TRBV7-9 to TRBJ2-7, with 9 bases that match TRBD1. With 0 bases clipped from V and 5 bases from J, the junction kept 8 bases outside the gene matches. This CDR3 is built from 16 residues. The germline V gene has CDR1 SEHNR and CDR2 FQNEAQ (reference sequence). In DNA, the CDR3 is TGTGCCAGCAGCTTAGCGATGGGGACAGGGAGCGACGAGCAGTACTTC. Protein sequence: CASSLAMGTGSDEQYF.

This clonotype occurred many times. The rearrangement uses TRBV5-1 and TRBJ2-1; TRBD1 matches 9 bases. Looked up from germline, CDR1 is SGHRS and CDR2 is YFSETQ. CDR3 length equals 16 residues. V lost 3 bases, J lost 9 bases, and 13 bases stayed unmatched. The CDR3 loop is CASSSAGTGILGEQFF. The CDR3 bases are TGCGCCAGCAGCTCCGCCGGGACAGGGATCTTGGGTGAGCAGTTCTTC.

This clonotype turned up a few times. The chain couples TRBV7-2 to TRBJ1-5; maybe TRBD1 (5 bases). CDR3 size: 16 residues. The V end lost 4 bases, the J end lost 2 bases, and 15 bases lay between the germline ends. The germline CDR1 and CDR2 sequences are SGHTA and FQGNSA. CDR3 bases: TGTGCCAGCAGCTCCAGCGGTGGGGCAGGCAATCAGCCCCAGCATTTT. It is translated as CASSSSGGAGNQPQHF.

This clonotype was seen a handful of times. The genes are TRBV9 and TRBJ1-3, with a tentative D call TRBD1 (6 bases). V was trimmed by 0 bases and J by 4 bases, leaving 11 bases between them. Germline values: CDR1 SGDLS, CDR2 YYNGEE. CDR3 length: 15 residues. CDR3 sequence: CASSVEQGTGNTIYF. The CDR3 DNA follows: TGTGCCAGCAGCGTAGAACAGGGAACCGGAAACACCATATATTTT.

This chain uses TRBV5-4 with TRBJ1-6, with D possibly TRBD1 on 6 matching bases. The CDR3 has 14 residues. Germline CDR1 reads SGHNT; CDR2 reads YYREEE (reference sequence). With 6 bases removed from V and 8 bases from J, the gap between germline ends came to 15 bases. The CDR3 coding sequence is TGTGCCAGCATCAGGGGAGGAGGCTATTCACCCCTCCACTTT. Its translation: CASIRGGGYSPLHF.

The chain joins TRBV20-1 to TRBJ2-1, with D perhaps assigned TRBD1 or TRBD2 (5 bases each). V shed 6 bases and J shed 4 bases, with 22 bases lying between them. The CDR3 has 16 residues. Germline V gene lookup returns CDR1 DFQATT and CDR2 SNEGSKA (reference sequence). The CDR3 DNA follows: TGCAGTGCCGCTGTTAGCCCAGCGGACATTTACAATGAGCAGTTCTTC. Protein sequence: CSAAVSPADIYNEQFF.

The chain has TRBV6-6 and TRBJ2-3, with a possible D match to TRBD1 (5 bases). The CDR3 extends over 13 amino acids. CDR1 is MNHNY and CDR2 is SVGAGI in the germline V gene (reference sequence). V lost 4 bases and J 4 bases, leaving 9 bases between the germline ends. CDR3 nucleotide sequence: TGTGCCAGCAGTTGGCAGGGTCCAGATACGCAGTATTTT. It codes for CASSWQGPDTQYF.

This chain uses TRBV7-2 with TRBJ2-7; 9 bases are a match to TRBD1. The trim removed 5 bases at V and 2 bases at J, leaving 7 bases unmatched. The CDR3 length is 15 residues. The germline gives CDR1 SGHTA, CDR2 FQGNSA. The CDR3 protein is CASSIRQGVTYEQYF. CDR3 nucleotide sequence: TGTGCCAGCAGCATTAGACAGGGGGTCACCTACGAGCAGTACTTC.

This clonotype appeared a few times. This rearrangement joins TRBV29-1 to TRBJ2-5; 7 nucleotides align to TRBD2. The germline gives CDR1 SQVTM, CDR2 ANQGSEA. CDR3 length: 12 amino acids. V dropped 7 bases and J dropped 7; count of bases not matched to a gene: 9. The CDR3 is CSGGGGSGTQYF. Here the CDR3 DNA reads TGCAGCGGCGGCGGGGGAAGCGGGACCCAGTACTTC. Full variable domain (missing parts from reference TRBV29-1 and TRBJ2-5): SAVISQKPSRDICQRGTSLTIQCQVDSQVTMMFWYRQQPGQSLTLIATANQGSEATYESGFVIDKFPISRPNLTFSTLTVSNMSPEDSSIYLCSGGGGSGTQYFGPGTRLLVL.

This clonotype was seen only a few times. The V and J genes are TRBV20-1 and TRBJ2-5; 7 bases map to TRBD2. Germline V gene lookup returns CDR1 DFQATT and CDR2 SNEGSKA (reference sequence). The CDR3 sequence is 12 residues long. V trimming: 3 bases; J trimming: 5 bases; junction bases outside the gene matches: 3. The CDR3 protein is CSASLRGETQYF. CDR3 nucleotide sequence: TGCAGTGCTAGTTTGCGGGGGGAGACCCAGTACTTC.

There are a few counts of this clonotype. The rearrangement joins TRBV20-1 to TRBJ1-1; D possibly corresponds to TRBD1 (6 bases). The V gene lost 4 bases and the J gene lost 4 bases, with 19 bases spanning the gap. The CDR3 covers 15 residues. CDR1 is DFQATT, CDR2 SNEGSKA, per germline (reference sequence). CDR3 nucleotides: TGCAGTGCTATATCGTTTGGCCAGGGGAGCACTGAAGCTTTCTTT. It specifies CSAISFGQGSTEAFF.

In this sample, this clonotype turned up many times. The CDR3 region has the DNA TGCAGTGCTAGAGAGCAGCTCCTCTCTGGGGCCAACGTCCTGACTTTC. Encoded protein: CSAREQLLSGANVLTF. This rearrangement joins TRBV20-1 to TRBJ2-6; D unclear. Germline V gives CDR1 DFQATT, CDR2 SNEGSKA (reference sequence). CDR3 size: 16 residues. The ends were cut back, 0 bases at V and 0 bases at J, with 9 bases in the middle.